The subject of this entry is one T cell receptor (beta chain). Antigen unknown. V dropped 0 bases and J dropped 0 bases, with 10 bases sitting between them. Germline CDR1 reads SGHNT; CDR2 reads YYREEE (reference sequence). There are 17 residues in the CDR3. The primer mix covered 54 TRBV segments and 13 TRBJ segments. Using immunoSEQ multiplex PCR, the repertoire was profiled, and TCRdb retains in-frame clones only, with some absent. The table records roughly 70,000 clones, about four fifths of them present only once. Negative selection yielded untouched CD4+ T cells of average approximately 98% purity. This specimen belongs to a study of T cell repertoires and HLA-DP antigens.

The sequence was obtained from a man aged 55 to 70 in good health and CMV-seronegative. Source material: CD4+ T cells from PBMCs. The V call is TRBV5-4, the J call TRBJ2-6; D tentatively fits TRBD1 or TRBD2 (5 bases each). In nucleotides, the CDR3 is TGTGCCAGCAGCTTGGCGGGACCTCTCTCTGGGGCCAACGTCCTGACTTTC. It translates to CASSLAGPLSGANVLTF.